This T cell receptor (beta chain) came from a study of cytomegalovirus exposure and HLA in healthy donors. Trimming removed 0 bases from V and 4 bases from J, with 10 bases in between. CDR1 is MNHNY, CDR2 SVGAGI, per germline (reference sequence). The CDR3 is 14 amino acids. PCR employed 60 Vbeta and 13 Jbeta primers. Assay: immunoSEQ multiplex PCR; the TCRdb copy retains only in-frame clones and omits some. The table lists 82,000 or so clones, approximately 74% of them singletons. The sample was PBMCs. V gene TRBV6-6 combines with J gene TRBJ2-7, with a weak D call TRBD1 (5 bases). The sequence derives from a woman aged 50 to 65 in good health and CMV-seropositive. CDR3 sequence reads: CASSYSGVAYEQYF. The CDR3 DNA follows: TGTGCCAGCAGTTACTCAGGGGTGGCGTACGAGCAGTACTTC.